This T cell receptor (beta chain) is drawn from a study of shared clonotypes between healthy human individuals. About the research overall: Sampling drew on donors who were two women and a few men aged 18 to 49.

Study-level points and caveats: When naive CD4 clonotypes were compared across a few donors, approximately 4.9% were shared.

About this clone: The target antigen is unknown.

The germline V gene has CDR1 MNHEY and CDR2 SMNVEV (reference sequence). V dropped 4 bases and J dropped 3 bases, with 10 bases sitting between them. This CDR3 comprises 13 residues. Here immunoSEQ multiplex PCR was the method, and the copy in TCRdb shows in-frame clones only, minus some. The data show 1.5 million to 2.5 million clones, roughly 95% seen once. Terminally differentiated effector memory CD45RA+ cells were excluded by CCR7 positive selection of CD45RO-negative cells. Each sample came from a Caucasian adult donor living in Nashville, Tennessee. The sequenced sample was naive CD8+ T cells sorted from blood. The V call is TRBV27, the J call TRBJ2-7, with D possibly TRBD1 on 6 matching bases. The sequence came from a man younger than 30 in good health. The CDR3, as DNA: TGTGCCAGCAGTTCTGACAGGCACTACGAGCAGTACTTC. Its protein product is CASSSDRHYEQYF.